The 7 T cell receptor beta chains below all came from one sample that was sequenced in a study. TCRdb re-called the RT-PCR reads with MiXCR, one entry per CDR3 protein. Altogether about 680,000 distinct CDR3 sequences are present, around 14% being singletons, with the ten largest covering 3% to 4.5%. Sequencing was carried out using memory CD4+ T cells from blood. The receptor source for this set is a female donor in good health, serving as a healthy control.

The CDR3 region has the DNA TGCAGTGCTAGAGATCAGGGACTAGCGGGGAACCTAGCCAAAAACATTCAGTACTTC. This encodes CSARDQGLAGNLAKNIQYF. V is TRBV20-1 and J is TRBJ2-4; 13 nucleotides agree with TRBD2. The CDR3 loop spans 19 amino acids. Losses at the gene ends were 0 bases for V and 0 bases for J; bases not matched to a gene: 8. From germline, CDR1 is DFQATT and CDR2 SNEGSKA (reference sequence).

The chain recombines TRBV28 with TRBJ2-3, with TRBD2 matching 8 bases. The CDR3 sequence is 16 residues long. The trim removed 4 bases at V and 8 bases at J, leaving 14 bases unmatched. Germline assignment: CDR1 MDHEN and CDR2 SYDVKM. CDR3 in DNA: TGTGCCAGCAGTTCGGGGGGGGTAGCGTACCTTCTTACGCAGTATTTT. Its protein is CASSSGGVAYLLTQYF.

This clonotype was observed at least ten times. CDR3 DNA: TGTGCCAGCAGTTACATCGGGACAGCGGAGAACTATGGCTACACCTTC. Amino acid sequence: CASSYIGTAENYGYTF. V usage is TRBV6-5 and J usage is TRBJ1-2; 7 bases match TRBD1. CDR1 and CDR2 (germline): MNHEY, SVGAGI. With V trimmed by 2 bases and J by 2 bases, 8 bases remained unmatched. CDR3 size: 16 residues.

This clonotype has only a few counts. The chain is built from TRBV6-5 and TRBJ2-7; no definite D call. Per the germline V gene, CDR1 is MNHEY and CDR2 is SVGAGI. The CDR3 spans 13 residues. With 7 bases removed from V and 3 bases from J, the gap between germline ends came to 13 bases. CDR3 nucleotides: TGTGCCAGCAACCCTCCGTCAGGCTACGAGCAGTACTTC. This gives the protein CASNPPSGYEQYF.

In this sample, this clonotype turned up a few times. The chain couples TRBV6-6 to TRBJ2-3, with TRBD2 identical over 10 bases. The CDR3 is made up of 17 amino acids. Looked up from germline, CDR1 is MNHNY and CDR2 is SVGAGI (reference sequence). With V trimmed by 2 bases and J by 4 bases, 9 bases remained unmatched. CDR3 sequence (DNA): TGTGCCAGCAGTTACGGGGGGCCTAGCGGGAGTGCAGATACGCAGTATTTT. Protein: CASSYGGPSGSADTQYF.

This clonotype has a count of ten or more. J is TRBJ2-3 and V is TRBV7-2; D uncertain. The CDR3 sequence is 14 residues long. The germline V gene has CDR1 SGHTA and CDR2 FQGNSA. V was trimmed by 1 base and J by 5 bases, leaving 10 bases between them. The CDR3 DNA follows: TGTGCCAGCAGCTTAGGTGGTTCTCGAGATACGCAGTATTTT. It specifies CASSLGGSRDTQYF.

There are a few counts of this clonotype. Written as DNA, the CDR3 is TGTGCCAGCAGCCTTAACCTGGGACCGAACTATGGCTACACCTTC. Its translation is CASSLNLGPNYGYTF. The rearrangement joins TRBV7-9 to TRBJ1-2; a possible D gene is TRBD1 (5 bases). Trimming pared 5 bases from V and 2 bases from J, leaving 15 bases between. Germline CDR1 reads SEHNR; CDR2 reads FQNEAQ (reference sequence). The CDR3 extends over 15 amino acids.